A selection of T cell receptor beta chains follows, all from one sample in a study of cytomegalovirus exposure and HLA in healthy donors. The data were produced by immunoSEQ multiplex PCR, yet TCRdb's version contains in-frame clones alone and is incomplete. In the table there are around 52,000 clones, about 80% of which are singletons. The material sequenced was PBMCs. These receptor sequences come from a man aged 40-50 years in good health and CMV-seronegative. CDR3s include the opening cysteine and the closing phenylalanine or tryptophan. The D gene is left open where the match is weak. Part of the rows lack a size; the others show once, few, many or a class for expanded clones.

-	TRBV18	-	TRBJ2-3	TGTGCCAGCTCACCACGAACGGGGACAGATACGCAGTATTTT	CASSPRTGTDTQYF
-	TRBV19	TRBD1	TRBJ2-5	TGTGCCAGTAGGGACAGGGTTGGCGAGACCCAGTACTTC	CASRDRVGETQYF
-	TRBV30	-	TRBJ1-6	TGTGCCTGGAGTGTACCTCGGAGTGCCTATAATTCACCCCTCCACTTT	CAWSVPRSAYNSPLHF
-	TRBV11-3	TRBD2	TRBJ2-7	TGTGCCAGCAGCGCGCGACTAGCGGGGGGGCCAAACGAGCAGTACTTC	CASSARLAGGPNEQYF
-	TRBV7-9	TRBD1	TRBJ1-1	TGTGCCAGCAGCTTGGACAGGAACTGGAACACTGAAGCTTTCTTT	CASSLDRNWNTEAFF
few	TRBV29-1	-	TRBJ1-3	TGCAGCGTGGCCGCAGGGTTCTCTGGAAACACCATATATTTT	CSVAAGFSGNTIYF
-	TRBV28	TRBD1	TRBJ1-6	TGTGCCAGCAGAACAGGGACAGTTCGGCCTAAACCCCTCCACTTT	CASRTGTVRPKPLHF
-	TRBV4-2	TRBD1	TRBJ1-6	TGTGCCAGCAGCCAGGATACGCCGGGACAGGATAATTCACCCCTCCACTTT	CASSQDTPGQDNSPLHF
-	TRBV7-2	-	TRBJ2-3	TGTGCCAGCACCCAGGCCAAAGGCCGGACAGATACGCAGTATTTT	CASTQAKGRTDTQYF
-	TRBV9	-	TRBJ2-6	TGTGCCAGCAGCGTAGCTTTAGGGGTGAAGGGGGCCAACGTCCTGACTTTC	CASSVALGVKGANVLTF
-	TRBV6-5	-	TRBJ2-5	TGTGCCAGCAAATACCGGGGCCAAGAGACCCAGTACTTC	CASKYRGQETQYF
-	TRBV6-5	-	TRBJ1-6	TGTGCCAGCAGTTACGCCCAGTTTAATTCACCCCTCCACTTT	CASSYAQFNSPLHF
-	TRBV4-3	TRBD2	TRBJ2-2	TGCGCCAGCAGCCAGGAGTCGGGAGGGTCCGCCGCGAACACCGGGGAGCTGTTTTTT	CASSQESGGSAANTGELFF
-	TRBV6-5	TRBD1	TRBJ2-1	TGTGCCAGCAGGCGCACAGGGGGGTCCTACAATGAGCAGTTCTTC	CASRRTGGSYNEQFF
-	TRBV7-9	TRBD1	TRBJ2-1	TGTGCCAGCAGCTCCTCTTGGGACAGCTCCTACAATGAGCAGTTCTTC	CASSSSWDSSYNEQFF
-	TRBV29-1	-	TRBJ1-2	TGCAGCGCTGGTGACAGGTTAAACTATGGCTACACCTTC	CSAGDRLNYGYTF
-	TRBV5-5	TRBD1	TRBJ1-2	TGTGCCAGCAGCTTGGAGGTACAGGGGAACTATGGCTACACCTTC	CASSLEVQGNYGYTF
-	TRBV9	TRBD1	TRBJ1-5	TGTGCCAGCAGGGATGGGACAGGGGATGGGAATCAGCCCCAGCATTTT	CASRDGTGDGNQPQHF
-	TRBV10-3	-	TRBJ1-5	TGTGCCATCAGTGAGTCCGTCGGGCAGCCCCAGCATTTT	CAISESVGQPQHF
-	TRBV11-2	-	TRBJ1-1	TGTGCCAGCAGCTTAGTATGGGGGACTGACAACACTGAAGCTTTCTTT	CASSLVWGTDNTEAFF
-	TRBV30	-	TRBJ1-2	TGTGCCTGGAGTGTATCCAGGAACTATGGCTACACCTTC	CAWSVSRNYGYTF
-	TRBV7-8	-	TRBJ2-7	TGTGCCAGCAGCAATACAGGGAATCGCTACGAGCAGTACTTC	CASSNTGNRYEQYF
once	TRBV5-3	-	TRBJ1-2	TGTGCCAGAAGCGCCGCATTCAGGATCCTTCACTATGGCTACACCTTC	CARSAAFRILHYGYTF
-	TRBV9	-	TRBJ2-7	TGTGCCAGCAGCCCAGGATCCTCCTACGAGCAGTACTTC	CASSPGSSYEQYF
-	TRBV30	TRBD1	TRBJ1-3	TGTGCCTGGAGTGTCCGGGACAGGGGGGCCGGAAACACCATATATTTT	CAWSVRDRGAGNTIYF
few	TRBV5-5	-	TRBJ1-5	TGTGCCAGCAGCTTACAAGATTCTAGGATAGGTGAGACCCAGCATTTT	CASSLQDSRIGETQHF
-	TRBV7-8	-	TRBJ1-4	TGTGCCAGCAGCCTCCGTCCCGTTGAAAAACTGTTTTTT	CASSLRPVEKLFF